This is a list of T cell receptor beta chains from one sample in a study of beta chain features in type 1 diabetes. Method: immunoSEQ multiplex PCR; TCRdb's copy keeps in-frame clones and lacks some. Of hundreds of thousands of clones in the sample, 15% were seen once. The material sequenced was naive CD4+ T cells from blood. These receptor sequences come from a man between 18 and 35 years old in good health. Both conserved end residues are part of each CDR3. A D gene is named only where the DNA matches it firmly. Clone size is shown for a subset of rows, as once, few, many or a class of expanded clone.

d_call	v_call	j_call	clone_size	cdr3_aa	cdr3_nt
TRBD1	TRBV5-1	TRBJ2-1	few	CASARTGVYNEQFF	TGCGCCAGCGCACGGACAGGGGTGTACAATGAGCAGTTCTTC
-	TRBV6-5	TRBJ1-5	-	CASSTVTYQPQHF	TGTGCCAGCAGCACCGTTACCTACCAGCCCCAGCATTTT
-	TRBV9	TRBJ2-2	-	CASSVRFTGELFF	TGTGCCAGCAGCGTTAGATTCACCGGGGAGCTGTTTTTT
-	TRBV21-1	TRBJ2-1	few	CASSSGLGGNEQFF	TGTGCCAGCAGCTCGGGACTAGGGGGGAATGAGCAGTTCTTC
-	TRBV30	TRBJ1-6	few	CAWNGGGSPLHF	TGTGCCTGGAACGGGGGTGGTTCACCCCTCCACTTT
TRBD2	TRBV9	TRBJ2-7	-	CASSAGGSSYEQYF	TGTGCCAGCAGCGCCGGGGGGAGCTCCTACGAGCAGTACTTC
TRBD2	TRBV28	TRBJ2-1	few	CASTKAGGPYNEQFF	TGTGCCAGCACCAAAGCGGGAGGACCCTACAATGAGCAGTTCTTC
TRBD2	TRBV11-2	TRBJ2-1	few	CASRSLAGGGHEQFF	TGTGCCAGCAGATCGCTGGCGGGAGGGGGGCATGAGCAGTTCTTC
TRBD2	TRBV15	TRBJ2-5	few	CATSFHLAGVQETQYF	TGTGCCACCAGCTTCCACCTAGCGGGGGTTCAAGAGACCCAGTACTTC
-	TRBV18	TRBJ2-5	-	CASSASGTIQETQYF	TGTGCCAGCTCAGCCTCCGGGACGATCCAAGAGACCCAGTACTTC
TRBD2	TRBV20-1	TRBJ2-3	-	CSAKTSVTQYF	TGCAGTGCCAAAACTAGCGTTACGCAGTATTTT
-	TRBV5-1	TRBJ1-5	few	CASSLHMNQPQHF	TGCGCCAGCAGCTTACATATGAATCAGCCCCAGCATTTT
TRBD1	TRBV14	TRBJ2-1	few	CASSLFPGQGMHEQFF	TGTGCCAGCAGCCTGTTTCCGGGACAGGGGATGCATGAGCAGTTCTTC
-	TRBV27	TRBJ1-5	-	CASSSPRQPQHF	TGTGCCAGCAGTTCGCCAAGGCAGCCCCAGCATTTT
-	TRBV7-2	TRBJ2-5	few	CASSSPGAVETQYF	TGTGCCAGCAGCTCTCCGGGGGCGGTGGAGACCCAGTACTTC
TRBD2	TRBV5-1	TRBJ2-3	-	CASRREGTTDTQYF	TGCGCCAGCCGACGGGAGGGTACGACAGATACGCAGTATTTT
TRBD1	TRBV7-9	TRBJ1-5	-	CASSLNRGQGDPQPQHF	TGTGCCAGCAGCTTAAACAGGGGTCAGGGAGATCCTCAGCCCCAGCATTTT
TRBD1	TRBV28	TRBJ1-1	-	CASRHRGLNTEAFF	TGTGCCAGCAGGCACAGGGGACTGAACACTGAAGCTTTCTTT
TRBD2	TRBV10-3	TRBJ2-7	few	CAITPVGRVYEQYF	TGTGCCATCACCCCGGTGGGGAGGGTCTACGAGCAGTACTTC
-	TRBV18	TRBJ2-2	-	CASSPVQNTGELFF	TGTGCCAGCTCACCGGTCCAAAACACCGGGGAGCTGTTTTTT
TRBD2	TRBV6-1	TRBJ2-1	few	CASIPGLAGGWEQFF	TGTGCCAGCATACCGGGACTAGCGGGAGGGTGGGAGCAGTTCTTC
-	TRBV28	TRBJ2-7	-	CASSLYLASYEQYF	TGTGCCAGCAGTTTATACCTGGCCTCCTACGAGCAGTACTTC
TRBD1	TRBV7-3	TRBJ2-1	few	CASSPGQDNEQFF	TGTGCCAGCAGCCCGGGACAGGACAATGAGCAGTTCTTC
-	TRBV7-2	TRBJ2-7	-	CASTRDPRDHEQYF	TGTGCCAGCACCCGGGACCCCCGGGATCACGAGCAGTACTTC
-	TRBV4-3	TRBJ2-3	-	CASSQDGRDRTDTQYF	TGCGCCAGCAGCCAAGATGGCAGGGACCGCACAGATACGCAGTATTTT
-	TRBV7-9	TRBJ1-5	few	CASSLRTGLGQPQHF	TGTGCCAGCAGCTTACGCACAGGGCTCGGTCAGCCCCAGCATTTT
-	TRBV5-6	TRBJ1-1	-	CASSLVGTLNTEAFF	TGTGCCAGCAGCTTGGTTGGGACACTTAACACTGAAGCTTTCTTT
TRBD1	TRBV6-5	TRBJ2-7	few	CASSYRDRRPYEQYF	TGTGCCAGCAGTTACCGGGACAGGCGCCCCTACGAGCAGTACTTC
-	TRBV7-2	TRBJ1-5	few	CASSLASQPQHF	TGTGCCAGCAGCTTAGCAAGTCAGCCCCAGCATTTT
TRBD2	TRBV28	TRBJ2-7	-	CASGFNAGDYEQYF	TGTGCCAGCGGATTCAATGCGGGGGACTACGAGCAGTACTTC
TRBD2	TRBV4-2	TRBJ2-7	few	CASSQDKGGGSYEQYF	TGTGCCAGCAGCCAAGATAAAGGCGGGGGGTCCTACGAGCAGTACTTC